This paragraph reports one T cell receptor (beta chain). Its cognate antigen is unknown. These data originate in a study of shared clonotypes between healthy human individuals. Study-level results: The generation probabilities recorded for non-shared clonotypes fell below those of clonotypes shared by all four donors. Clonotype sharing among donors likely depends on sequencing depth. Naive CD4 clonotypes overlapped across several donors at 4.5% to 5.5%.

Authors' methods: Filtering differed since immunoSEQ provided only junctions, with no quality scores. Method: immunoSEQ multiplex PCR; TCRdb's copy keeps in-frame clones and lacks some. The D gene and trimming were derived from the DNA, and the V and J assignments and clone size from that table. This repertoire shows around 2.1 million clones, around 95% found once; its top ten account for around 0.13%. From germline, CDR1 is GTSNPN and CDR2 SVGIG (reference sequence). Trimming took 6 bases from V and 12 from J, leaving 14 bases between them. CDR3 size: 11 residues. This chain joins TRBV30 and TRBJ1-4; the D gene is possibly TRBD1 (5 bases). This sequence was found in a man aged 18 to 30 in good health. The specimen sequenced was naive CD4+ T cells sorted from blood. Subset indicated: CD45RA+ positively selected. The CDR3 bases are TGTGCCTGTATTTTAATGGGGGAACTGTTTTTT. Encoded protein: CACILMGELFF.